The clone carrying this TCR beta chain has more than one count but fewer than ten. Its specificity is not known. This sample is drawn from a study of identical twins. The study, taken as a whole, reports: The study drew conclusions from cross-sectional statistical analysis, not from following the same donors. With abundant cord blood beta clonotypes, insertions were fewer; memory repertoires showed no such pattern. Out-of-frame beta chain sequences displayed weaker excess sharing between twins.

The CDR3 has 14 residues. In germline, CDR1 is ENHRY, CDR2 SYGVKD. J was trimmed by 7 bases and V by 6 bases; bases with no gene match: 9. TCRdb recomputed calls from the 5' RACE reads with MiXCR, one row per CDR3 protein. This table holds 1.5 million or so distinct CDR3 sequences, about 31% found once. All donors were healthy Caucasians. This chain links TRBV10-3 with TRBJ2-4; TRBD1 agrees at 7 bases. This TCR came from a newborn girl in good health. The sequencing input was cord blood. The CDR3 sequence: CAIRSEGALNIQYF. DNA for the CDR3: TGTGCCATCAGGAGCGAGGGGGCGTTGAACATTCAGTACTTC.